This T cell receptor beta chain was identified during a study of T cells in localized non-small cell lung cancer. V gave up 5 bases and J gave up 1 base; unmatched junction bases: 8. The CDR3 extends over 16 amino acids. Germline V gene lookup returns CDR1 SGHNT and CDR2 YENEEA. Findings and caveats of the study: Since sequencing was restricted to only one region of the tumor, intratumor heterogeneity remains a possibility.

Some clones are missing from TCRdb's copy, which holds only in-frame ones; the method was immunoSEQ multiplex PCR. The repertoire holds 1,500 to 2,000 clones, 22% seen once, with about a tenth in the top ten. The sample holds a few counts of this clone. The target antigen is unknown. The clonotype was recovered from a male donor older than 55 with stage I lung adenocarcinoma. This chain uses TRBV11-3 with TRBJ2-7; TRBD1 matches 10 bases. The sample in question was lung tumor tissue, obtained before any cancer treatment. The CDR3 DNA is TGTGCCAGCAGCCTGGGGGACAGGGGAGCGTCCTACGAGCAGTACTTC. This codes for CASSLGDRGASYEQYF.